Following are 29 T cell receptor beta chains from one sample sequenced in a study of T cell changes during pregnancy in multiple sclerosis. Profiling relied on immunoSEQ multiplex PCR, and the TCRdb table lists in-frame clones only, not all of them. The sample has roughly 52,000 clones, 85% to 95% seen once. Sequencing used CD4+ T cells from peripheral blood mononuclear cells, obtained in the third trimester of pregnancy. Receptors were obtained from a female donor with multiple sclerosis, enrolled in a pregnancy study.

The chain joins TRBV5-1 to TRBJ1-4; no clear D gene. This CDR3 contains 14 residues. V lost 4 bases and J 0 bases, leaving 7 bases between the germline ends. Germline CDR1 reads SGHRS; CDR2 reads YFSETQ. The chain's CDR3 is CASSSGPTNEKLFF. The CDR3, as DNA: TGCGCCAGCAGCAGCGGACCAACTAATGAAAAACTGTTTTTT.

The V and J genes are TRBV6-6 and TRBJ2-7; the D gene is possibly TRBD1 (5 bases). CDR1 MNHNY and CDR2 SVGAGI come from the germline V gene (reference sequence). Deletions cut 0 bases from V and 1 base from J, with 13 bases between. This CDR3 spans 16 amino acids. CDR3 in DNA: TGTGCCAGCAGTTACTCTCGGCAGGGTAGTTCCTACGAGCAGTACTTC. Protein: CASSYSRQGSSYEQYF.

The chain employs TRBV7-9 and TRBJ1-1, with D possibly matching TRBD1 (5 bases). Trimming stripped 4 bases from V and 4 bases from J, with 13 bases between. CDR1 SEHNR and CDR2 FQNEAQ come from the germline V gene (reference sequence). The CDR3 length is 14 residues. CDR3 DNA sequence: TGTGCCAGCAGCTCGGGGGATGGTAGCACTGAAGCTTTCTTT. It specifies CASSSGDGSTEAFF.

This clone occurred once. V and J are TRBV7-3 and TRBJ2-3; 7 nucleotides match TRBD2. J gave up 1 base and V 1 base, and 2 bases lay outside the gene matches. Per germline, CDR1 SGHTA and CDR2 FQGTGA. The CDR3 consists of 15 residues. The CDR3 nucleotides are TGTGCCAGCAGCTTAAATGGGGGGGGCACAGATACGCAGTATTTT. Protein: CASSLNGGGTDTQYF.

This rearrangement joins TRBV19 to TRBJ1-5; a weak D match, TRBD1 (5 bases). The length of the CDR3 is 14 residues. Per germline, CDR1 LNHDA and CDR2 SQIVND (reference sequence). V was trimmed by 5 bases and J by 1 base, leaving 9 bases between them. Written as DNA, the CDR3 is TGTGCCAGTAGTGGACACGGGAGCAATCAGCCCCAGCATTTT. This translates into CASSGHGSNQPQHF. The entire variable domain, with the rest obtained from reference TRBV19 and TRBJ1-5, is as follows: DGGITQSPKYLFRKEGQNVTLSCEQNLNHDAMYWYRQDPGQGLRLIYYSQIVNDFQKGDIAEGYSVSREKKESFPLTVTSAQKNPTAFYLCASSGHGSNQPQHFGDGTRLSIL.

This chain joins TRBV7-2 and TRBJ2-1, with 7 nucleotides matching TRBD2. V lost 1 base and J lost 4; bases outside the gene matches: 7. CDR3 length equals 16 residues. Germline V gene sequence: CDR1 SGHTA, CDR2 FQGNSA. CDR3 region: CASSLVGGGSYNEQFF. CDR3 DNA: TGTGCCAGCAGCTTAGTTGGGGGGGGATCTTACAATGAGCAGTTCTTC.

The CDR3 sequence: CAWDRVGGYTF. For the CDR3, the DNA is TGTGCCTGGGACAGGGTGGGGGGCTACACCTTC. V gene TRBV30 combines with J gene TRBJ1-2; TRBD1 matches at 7 bases. This CDR3 comprises 11 residues. V lost 5 bases, J lost 8 bases, and 5 bases stayed unmatched. The germline gives CDR1 GTSNPN, CDR2 SVGIG (reference sequence).

The chain combines TRBV5-1 with TRBJ1-4; 8 positions agree with TRBD1. CDR1 is SGHRS, CDR2 YFSETQ, per germline. The CDR3 covers 17 residues. The V and J ends lost 0 bases and 2 bases, in that order; junction bases with no gene match: 6. The CDR3 DNA follows: TGCGCCAGCAGCTTGGACGACAGGGGCGGCACTAATGAAAAACTGTTTTTT. Protein product: CASSLDDRGGTNEKLFF.

The rearrangement links TRBV9 to TRBJ2-7; 11 bases fit TRBD2. The CDR3 is 15 residues long. Germline V gene data show CDR1 as SGDLS and CDR2 as YYNGEE. Germline trimming cut 1 base from V and 4 bases from J; bases unmatched to any gene: 4. CDR3 DNA sequence: TGTGCCAGCAGCGTAAAGACTAGCGGGAAGTACGAGCAGTACTTC. Its translation is CASSVKTSGKYEQYF.

The genes are TRBV6-6 and TRBJ2-5; TRBD2 matches 10 bases. CDR1 is MNHNY and CDR2 is SVGAGI in the germline V gene (reference sequence). J was trimmed by 0 bases and V by 6 bases; bases with no gene match: 4. The CDR3 extends over 15 amino acids. The CDR3 here is CASRASGGHQETQYF. The CDR3 DNA follows: TGTGCCAGCAGAGCTAGCGGGGGACACCAAGAGACCCAGTACTTC.

The V call is TRBV5-1, the J call TRBJ2-1; the D is unclear. Trimming cost V 1 base and J 7 bases, with 9 bases left between them. The CDR3 contains 13 residues. Germline-derived CDR1 and CDR2 are SGHRS and YFSETQ. The DNA for the CDR3 is TGCGCCAGCAGCTTGTCAGGTGTAAATGAGCAGTTCTTC. This codes for CASSLSGVNEQFF.

The count of this clone is one. The chain has TRBV5-1 and TRBJ1-1; TRBD1 might be the D (5 bases). The CDR3 runs to 15 residues. CDR1 SGHRS and CDR2 YFSETQ come from the germline V gene. The V and J ends lost 0 bases and 1 base respectively, with 10 bases between them. CDR3 coding DNA: TGCGCCAGCAGCTTGGCCGGAGGGGAGAACACTGAAGCTTTCTTT. Translating gives CASSLAGGENTEAFF.

The rearrangement links TRBV7-9 to TRBJ1-6, with 9 nucleotides matching TRBD1. The CDR3 spans 15 residues. Per germline, CDR1 SEHNR and CDR2 FQNEAQ (reference sequence). V lost 0 bases to trimming and J lost 9 bases; unmatched junction nucleotides: 3. CDR3 amino acids: CASSLATGGPSPLHF. CDR3 in DNA: TGTGCCAGCAGCTTAGCGACAGGGGGGCCTTCACCCCTCCACTTT.

V is TRBV6-1 and J is TRBJ1-2; D remains unclear. Germline assignment: CDR1 MNHNS and CDR2 SASEGT. The ends were cut back, 2 bases at V and 0 bases at J, with 10 bases in the middle. The CDR3 contains 15 residues. CDR3 DNA sequence: TGTGCCAGCAGTGAAATAACAGTACCTAACTATGGCTACACCTTC. It encodes CASSEITVPNYGYTF.

The chain carries TRBV21-1 and TRBJ2-2; TRBD2, the table's D call, was not compared with the DNA. TRBV21-1 is classified as a pseudogene. The CDR3 is 17 amino acids. The CDR3 coding sequence is TGTGCCAGCAGCTGGGGACTAGCGGGAGGGTCTATCGGGGAGCTGTTTTTT. Encoded protein: CASSWGLAGGSIGELFF.

The chain is built from TRBV5-1 and TRBJ2-6, with TRBD1 matching 11 bases. V lost 3 bases, J lost 3 bases, and 5 bases stayed unmatched. The germline V gene has CDR1 SGHRS and CDR2 YFSETQ. The CDR3 covers 17 residues. CDR3 in DNA: TGCGCCAGCAGCTGGACAGGGGGCATGGGTGGGGCCAACGTCCTGACTTTC. Translated: CASSWTGGMGGANVLTF.

V is TRBV19 and J is TRBJ2-1, with 7 bases identical to TRBD1. After removal of 4 bases from V and 8 bases from J, the junction contained 11 bases not matched to a gene. Germline CDR1 is LNHDA and CDR2 is SQIVND (reference sequence). The CDR3 is 15 amino acids. CDR3 in DNA: TGTGCCAGTAGTAAGGGGGCTTTTTCCGGGGATGAGCAGTTCTTC. Its protein is CASSKGAFSGDEQFF.

The gene calls are TRBV2 and TRBJ1-6, with 7 bases lining up with TRBD1. The CDR3 spans 13 residues. The germline V gene has CDR1 SNHLY and CDR2 FYNNEI. Germline trimming cut 7 bases from V and 7 bases from J; bases unmatched to any gene: 4. In DNA form, the CDR3 reads TGTGCCAGCACCAGGGGGGCCAATTCACCCCTCCACTTT. It codes for CASTRGANSPLHF.

V is TRBV7-8 and J is TRBJ2-5; 9 nucleotides line up with TRBD2. The junction had 11 bases not matched to a gene; V was cut back by 5 bases and J by 4 bases. The CDR3 extends over 16 amino acids. The germline gives CDR1 SGHVS, CDR2 FQNEAQ. The CDR3 here is CASSLTPGLAGETQYF. CDR3 coding DNA: TGTGCCAGCAGCCTGACCCCGGGACTAGCAGGAGAGACCCAGTACTTC.

This clone appeared a single time. This chain uses TRBV19 with TRBJ2-1, with D possibly being TRBD2 (5 bases). This CDR3 is 15 amino acids long. The V end was cut by 3 bases, the J end by 4 bases, with 13 bases between. The V gene's germline CDR1 is LNHDA and CDR2 SQIVND (reference sequence). DNA for the CDR3: TGTGCCAGTAGTATCGGGCTAGCACCATACAATGAGCAGTTCTTC. It codes for CASSIGLAPYNEQFF.

The chain links TRBV6-6 to TRBJ1-3; a weak D match, TRBD1 (5 bases). Germline loops: CDR1 MNHNY, CDR2 SVGAGI (reference sequence). The CDR3 has 15 residues. V lost 0 bases, J lost 0 bases, and 6 bases lay in between. CDR3 in DNA: TGTGCCAGCAGTTACTCGACAGCCTCTGGAAACACCATATATTTT. Protein sequence: CASSYSTASGNTIYF.

This chain joins TRBV28 and TRBJ1-2; 8 nucleotides line up with TRBD1. CDR3 length: 13 residues. Germline CDR1 is MDHEN and CDR2 is SYDVKM. V trimming: 8 bases; J trimming: 4 bases; junction bases outside the gene matches: 6. DNA of the CDR3: TGTGCCAGCCGACAGGGGCACGGCTATGGCTACACCTTC. Translated: CASRQGHGYGYTF.

The V gene is TRBV5-1, the J gene TRBJ2-7, with 10 positions matching TRBD2. V trimming: 1 base; J trimming: 6 bases; junction bases outside the gene matches: 13. The CDR3 extends over 17 amino acids. CDR1 is SGHRS and CDR2 is YFSETQ in the germline V gene. The CDR3 loop is CASSLKLSGGPISEQYF. The CDR3 nucleotides read TGCGCCAGCAGCTTGAAACTTAGCGGGGGGCCGATAAGCGAGCAGTACTTC. Full variable domain (outside the CDR3, taken from reference TRBV5-1 and TRBJ2-7): KAGVTQTPRYLIKTRGQQVTLSCSPISGHRSVSWYQQTPGQGLQFLFEYFSETQRNKGNFPGRFSGRQFSNSRSEMNVSTLELGDSALYLCASSLKLSGGPISEQYFGPGTRLTVT.

The J gene is TRBJ1-3, the V gene TRBV7-9; TRBD1 aligns across 9 bases. The CDR3 sequence is 16 residues long. Germline CDR1 SEHNR, CDR2 FQNEAQ (reference sequence). J was trimmed by 0 bases and V by 4 bases; bases with no gene match: 4. The CDR3 nucleotides read TGTGCCAGCAGCTGGGGACAGGGCCTCTCTGGAAACACCATATATTTT. This gives the protein CASSWGQGLSGNTIYF. Full variable domain (rest looked up from reference TRBV7-9 and TRBJ1-3): DTGVSQNPRHKITKRGQNVTFRCDPISEHNRLYWYRQTLGQGPEFLTYFQNEAQLEKSRLLSDRFSAERPKGSFSTLEIQRTEQGDSAMYLCASSWGQGLSGNTIYFGEGSWLTVV.

The chain joins TRBV6-1 to TRBJ1-2; 8 bases map to TRBD1. The CDR3 is 13 amino acids. Germline-derived CDR1 and CDR2 are MNHNS and SASEGT. The junction had 8 bases not matched to a gene; V was cut back by 7 bases and J by 7 bases. Here the CDR3 reads CASTPDRAGGYTF. CDR3 in DNA: TGTGCCAGCACCCCGGACAGGGCGGGTGGCTACACCTTC.

V and J are TRBV15 and TRBJ2-2; tentative D call: TRBD1 (6 bases). V was pared by 5 bases and J by 3 bases, with 13 bases between. The CDR3 loop spans 15 amino acids. Germline lookup yields CDR1 LNHNV and CDR2 YYDKDF (reference sequence). The CDR3 DNA follows: TGTGCCACCAGCGGTGTACAGGGATACACCGGGGAGCTGTTTTTT. It yields the protein CATSGVQGYTGELFF.

The chain employs TRBV7-8 and TRBJ2-1; no definite D call. The CDR3 has 16 amino acids. V lost 1 base to trimming and J lost 7 bases, with 17 bases between them. The germline V gene encodes CDR1 SGHVS and CDR2 FQNEAQ. The CDR3 DNA follows: TGTGCCAGCAGCTTAGATCGTATCCCGAACCTAAATGAGCAGTTCTTC. This encodes CASSLDRIPNLNEQFF.

The genes are TRBV2 and TRBJ2-3; 12 positions agree with TRBD2. V trimming: 6 bases; J trimming: 9 bases; junction bases outside the gene matches: 7. There are 14 residues in the CDR3. CDR1 and CDR2 (germline): SNHLY, FYNNEI. CDR3 residues: CASSGLAGKDTQYF. The CDR3 nucleotides read TGTGCCAGCAGCGGACTAGCGGGAAAAGACACGCAGTATTTT.

V gene TRBV15 combines with J gene TRBJ1-2, with TRBD1 matching over 9 bases. The CDR3 sequence is 16 residues long. Looked up from germline, CDR1 is LNHNV and CDR2 is YYDKDF (reference sequence). Unmatched junction bases numbered 12, after V lost 6 bases and J lost 4 bases. CDR3 bases: TGTGCCACCAGGGATGAACAGGGGGCGCGAATCTATGGCTACACCTTC. Its translation is CATRDEQGARIYGYTF.